The clone carrying this T cell receptor beta chain has just one count. Antigen unknown. The data belong to a study of shared clonotypes between healthy human individuals. Findings of the study overall: Relative to clonotypes present in all four donors, those not shared had lower generation probabilities. At large depth, rarefaction still showed sorted-subset sequencing to be incomplete. Genetic and exposure-history diversity was limited by the small donor number.

The CDR3 runs to 13 residues. CDR1 is MGHDK, CDR2 SYGVNS, per germline. V lost 4 bases, J lost 7 bases, and 10 bases lay in between. Using immunoSEQ multiplex PCR, the repertoire was profiled, and TCRdb retains in-frame clones only, with some absent. The sample holds 1.4 million to 1.5 million clones, 96% seen once. V is TRBV25-1 and J is TRBJ1-4; D is possibly TRBD1 (5 bases). This TCR came from a man aged 25-45 years in good health. The source material was naive CD4+ T cells sorted from blood. Subset described: CD45RA+ positively selected. CDR3 amino acids: CASSVVGGEKLFF. As DNA, the CDR3 is TGTGCCAGCAGTGTAGTGGGGGGTGAAAAACTGTTTTTT.